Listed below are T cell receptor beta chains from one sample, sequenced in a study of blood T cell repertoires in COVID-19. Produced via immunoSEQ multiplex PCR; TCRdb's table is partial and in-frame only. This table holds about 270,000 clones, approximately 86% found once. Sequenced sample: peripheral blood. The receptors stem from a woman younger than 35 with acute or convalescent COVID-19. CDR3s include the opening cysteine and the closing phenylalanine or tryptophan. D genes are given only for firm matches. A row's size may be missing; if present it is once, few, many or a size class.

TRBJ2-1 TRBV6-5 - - CASISPGGYEQFF TGTGCCAGCATCAGCCCTGGGGGCTATGAGCAGTTCTTC
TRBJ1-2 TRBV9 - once CASSVQGHYGYTF TGTGCCAGCAGCGTCCAGGGGCACTATGGCTACACCTTC
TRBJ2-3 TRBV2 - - CARAGTDTQYF TGTGCCAGGGCAGGTACAGATACGCAGTATTTT
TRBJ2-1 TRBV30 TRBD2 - CAWSALAGYNEQFF TGTGCCTGGAGCGCGCTAGCGGGATACAATGAGCAGTTCTTC
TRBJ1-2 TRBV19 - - CASSIGVSGYTF TGTGCCAGTAGTATCGGGGTATCTGGCTACACCTTC
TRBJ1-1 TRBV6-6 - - CASSYRSNTEAFF TGTGCCAGCAGTTATAGGAGTAACACTGAAGCTTTCTTT
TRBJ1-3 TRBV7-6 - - CASSLGQGPSGNTIYF TGTGCCAGCAGCTTAGGGCAGGGCCCCTCTGGAAACACCATATATTTT
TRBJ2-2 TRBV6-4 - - CASSVQPDTGELFF TGTGCCAGCAGTGTACAGCCCGACACCGGGGAGCTGTTTTTT
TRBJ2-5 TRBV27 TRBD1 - CASSLSGQGRETQYF TGTGCCAGCAGTTTATCGGGACAGGGTAGAGAGACCCAGTACTTC
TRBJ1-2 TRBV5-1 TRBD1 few CASSFGGQGKGWRTF TGCGCCAGCAGCTTTGGGGGACAGGGGAAAGGCTGGAGGACCTTC
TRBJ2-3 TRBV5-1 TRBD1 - CASSPRAGGKSDTQYF TGCGCCAGCAGCCCTAGGGCAGGGGGCAAATCAGATACGCAGTATTTT
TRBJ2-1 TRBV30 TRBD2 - CAWSPLTSGSSYNEQFF TGTGCCTGGAGTCCCCTGACTAGCGGTAGCTCCTACAATGAGCAGTTCTTC
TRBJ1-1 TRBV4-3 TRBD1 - CASSQETPGGYTEAFF TGCGCCAGCAGCCAAGAGACCCCAGGGGGATACACTGAAGCTTTCTTT
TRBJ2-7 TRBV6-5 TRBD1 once CASRGQMSYEQYF TGTGCCAGCAGGGGACAGATGTCCTACGAGCAGTACTTC
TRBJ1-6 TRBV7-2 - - CASSLRTSYNSPLHF TGTGCCAGCAGCTTAAGGACATCCTATAATTCACCCCTCCACTTT
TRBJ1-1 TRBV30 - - CAWGGVMNTEAFF TGTGCCTGGGGCGGAGTTATGAACACTGAAGCTTTCTTT
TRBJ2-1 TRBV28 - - CASSPPTALNEQFF TGTGCCAGCAGTCCTCCGACAGCTCTTAATGAGCAGTTCTTC
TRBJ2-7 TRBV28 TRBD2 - CASSLLDERGSYEQYF TGTGCCAGCAGTTTATTAGATGAGCGGGGGAGCTACGAGCAGTACTTC
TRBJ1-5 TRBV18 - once CASSEGNQPQHF TGTGCCAGCAGTGAGGGCAATCAGCCCCAGCATTTT
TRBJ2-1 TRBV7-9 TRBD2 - CASSPRAGLNEQFF TGTGCCAGCAGCCCCAGAGCGGGGCTTAATGAGCAGTTCTTC
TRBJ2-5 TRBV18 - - CASSLHQGNQETQYF TGTGCCAGCTCACTACACCAGGGCAACCAAGAGACCCAGTACTTC
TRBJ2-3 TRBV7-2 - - CASSLLRGSRPDTQYF TGTGCCAGCAGCCTCCTCCGGGGAAGTAGGCCAGATACGCAGTATTTT
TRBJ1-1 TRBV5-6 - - CASSLGARNTEAFF TGTGCCAGCAGCTTGGGGGCCCGGAACACTGAAGCTTTCTTT
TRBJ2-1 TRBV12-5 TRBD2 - CASGPRLAGGLEDNEQFF TGTGCTAGTGGGCCGAGACTAGCGGGAGGGCTGGAGGACAATGAGCAGTTCTTC
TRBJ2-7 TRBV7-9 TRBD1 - CASRRGAGGSYSYEQYF TGTGCCAGCCGCCGAGGAGCAGGGGGATCTTACTCCTACGAGCAGTACTTC
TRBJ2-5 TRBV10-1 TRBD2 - CASSRTSGSGETQYF TGCGCCAGCAGCCGGACTAGCGGGAGTGGAGAGACCCAGTACTTC
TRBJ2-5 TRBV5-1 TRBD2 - CASSQTTSGSGTQYF TGCGCCAGCAGCCAAACGACTAGCGGGAGTGGTACCCAGTACTTC
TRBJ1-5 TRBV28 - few CASSPTTGNQPQHF TGTGCCAGCAGTCCCACTACAGGGAATCAGCCCCAGCATTTT
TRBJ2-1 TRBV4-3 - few CASSQERGNEQFF TGCGCCAGCAGCCAAGAAAGGGGCAATGAGCAGTTCTTC
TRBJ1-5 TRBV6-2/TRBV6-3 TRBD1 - CASSLQGATNQPQHF TGTGCCAGCAGCCTTCAGGGGGCCACCAATCAGCCCCAGCATTTT
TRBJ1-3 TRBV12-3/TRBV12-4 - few CASSSSRNTIYF TGTGCCAGCAGTTCATCAAGAAACACCATATATTTT
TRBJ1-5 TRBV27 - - CASGADNQPQHF TGTGCCAGCGGGGCAGACAATCAGCCCCAGCATTTT
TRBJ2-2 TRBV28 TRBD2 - CASSSLLTSGDTGELFF TGTGCCAGCAGCTCCCTCCTAACTAGCGGGGACACCGGGGAGCTGTTTTTT
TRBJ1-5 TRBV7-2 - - CASSPDFGRVGQPQHF TGTGCCAGCAGCCCCGATTTTGGCAGGGTCGGTCAGCCCCAGCATTTT
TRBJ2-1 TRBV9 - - CASSAPVGGEMIF TGTGCCAGCAGCGCTCCCGTAGGGGGAGAGATGATCTTC
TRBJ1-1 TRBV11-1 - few CASSSGTSNTEAFF TGTGCCAGCAGCTCAGGGACATCGAACACTGAAGCTTTCTTT
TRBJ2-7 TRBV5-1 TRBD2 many CASSDGGYDEQYF TGCGCCAGCAGCGACGGGGGGTACGACGAGCAGTACTTC
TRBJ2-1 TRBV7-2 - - CASSSAGLNNEQFF TGTGCCAGCAGCTCCGCGGGACTTAACAATGAGCAGTTCTTC
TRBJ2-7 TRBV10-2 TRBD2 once CASRLAGTYEQYF TGCGCCAGCAGGCTAGCGGGGACCTACGAGCAGTACTTC
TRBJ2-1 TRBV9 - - CASSFTGKVRNEQFF TGTGCCAGCAGCTTCACAGGGAAGGTAAGGAATGAGCAGTTCTTC
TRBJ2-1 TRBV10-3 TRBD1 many CAISEGHPGQDLWGQFF TGTGCCATCAGTGAGGGACACCCGGGACAGGACCTTTGGGGGCAGTTCTTC
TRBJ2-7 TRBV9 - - CASSVEPGSYEQYF TGTGCCAGCAGCGTAGAGCCGGGGTCTTACGAGCAGTACTTC
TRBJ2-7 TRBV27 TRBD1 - CASSPQTGVSYEQYF TGTGCCAGCAGTCCGCAAACAGGGGTTTCCTACGAGCAGTACTTC
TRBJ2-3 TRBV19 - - CASSTPAAGARTDTQYF TGTGCCAGTAGTACCCCCGCCGCGGGGGCGCGCACAGATACGCAGTATTTT
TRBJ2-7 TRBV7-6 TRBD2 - CASSEDAARGLAGVYEQYF TGTGCCAGCAGCGAGGACGCGGCCCGGGGGCTAGCGGGGGTCTACGAGCAGTACTTC
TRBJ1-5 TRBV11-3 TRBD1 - CASSLKQWGQGGNQPQHF TGTGCCAGCAGCTTAAAACAGTGGGGACAGGGTGGCAATCAGCCCCAGCATTTT